The rows below give T cell receptor beta chains drawn from one sample of a study of blood T cells in healthy people across ages. TCRdb reprocessed the 5' RACE reads with MiXCR, giving one entry per CDR3 protein. This sample carries under 2 million distinct CDR3 sequences, about 35% of them seen once, and the ten largest clones take roughly 12%. The sequencing sample was made of blood. The receptors derive from a woman aged 25 to 39 in good health. Both conserved end residues are part of each CDR3. A D gene is named only where the DNA matches it firmly. The listing skips clone size in some rows; elsewhere it reads once, few, many or a size class.

D	V	J	size	DNA	CDR3
-	TRBV5-8	TRBJ2-1	-	TGTGCCAGCAGCTTGGCTACGTGGACTCGGACAACCAGTGAGCAGTTCTTC	CASSLATWTRTTSEQFF
-	TRBV28	TRBJ2-3	-	TGTGCCAGCAGTCCCCCTAGCTACGGGAGAGGCGCAGATACGCAGTATTTT	CASSPPSYGRGADTQYF
-	TRBV12-3/TRBV12-4	TRBJ2-2	-	TGTGCCAGCAGTTTAGGGATGGAAGGGAAGCTGTTTTTT	CASSLGMEGKLFF
-	TRBV12-3/TRBV12-4	TRBJ1-2	-	TGTGCCAGCACCTCTGGGCAGGGTGTACGCTACACCTTC	CASTSGQGVRYTF
-	TRBV3-1	TRBJ2-5	-	TGTGCCAGCAGCTCTCGACTAGGCAGCCATGAGCAGTACTTC	CASSSRLGSHEQYF
TRBD1	TRBV29-1	TRBJ1-2	many	TGCAGCGCCCGACAGGGGCAGGGAGGCTACACCTTC	CSARQGQGGYTF
TRBD1	TRBV9	TRBJ1-2	-	TGTGCCAGCAGCGTAGTTACAGGGGTGTACACCTTC	CASSVVTGVYTF
-	TRBV12-3/TRBV12-4	TRBJ1-1	-	TGTGCCAGCAGTTTAGGGGGGCCCAAGAACACTGAAGCTTTCTTT	CASSLGGPKNTEAFF
-	TRBV30	TRBJ1-5	few	TGTGCCTGGAGTGTTATGGGGAGAGAAAATCAGCCCCAGCATTTT	CAWSVMGRENQPQHF
-	TRBV27	TRBJ2-7	-	TGTGCCAGCGGGGAGGGGGGGGGTCGGTACGAGCAGTACTTC	CASGEGGGRYEQYF
TRBD2	TRBV20-1	TRBJ2-7	few	TGCAGTGCTAGTTTACAAACCCGACTAGCGCCTTACTACGAGCAGTACTTC	CSASLQTRLAPYYEQYF
TRBD1	TRBV20-1	TRBJ1-5	few	TGCAGTGCTAGCAAGGGGACAGGGGGCCCTCGGCCCCAGCATTTT	CSASKGTGGPRPQHF
TRBD2	TRBV5-4	TRBJ2-7	-	TGTGCCAGCAGCCCCCAGCGGGGGATTGACGAGCAGTACTTC	CASSPQRGIDEQYF
TRBD1	TRBV7-9	TRBJ2-7	-	TGTGCCAGCAGCAGAGGGACAGGGCATGGCGAGCAGTACTTC	CASSRGTGHGEQYF
-	TRBV20-1	TRBJ2-7	few	TGCAGTGCTAGGGCCCGGTCTAATTATGGGTTAGACGAGCAGTACTTC	CSARARSNYGLDEQYF
TRBD2	TRBV20-1	TRBJ2-5	few	TGCAGTGCTAGGGGGTATAGCGGGGGGGCCGGGGAGACCCAGTACTTC	CSARGYSGGAGETQYF
-	TRBV20-1	TRBJ1-1	few	TGCAGTGCTAAAACAGGGTTTTTAACTGAAGCTTTCTTT	CSAKTGFLTEAFF
TRBD2	TRBV10-3	TRBJ2-7	many	TGTGCCATCAGTGACGTGGACGCCGGGGGGGAGCAGTACTTC	CAISDVDAGGEQYF
TRBD2	TRBV14	TRBJ2-1	-	TGTGCCAGCAGCCAACCTAGCGGGACCAATGAGCAGTTCTTC	CASSQPSGTNEQFF
TRBD1	TRBV7-6	TRBJ1-6	few	TGTGCCAGCAGCGCCGGGACAGGGGCCTATCGGGGTTCACCCCTCCACTTT	CASSAGTGAYRGSPLHF
-	TRBV9	TRBJ2-3	many	TGTGCCAGCAGCCCTCAGACAGGCACAGATACGCAGTATTTT	CASSPQTGTDTQYF
TRBD2	TRBV10-3	TRBJ2-1	-	TGTGCCATCAGTGAGTCGAGGCTAGCGGCCGACGAGCAGTTCTTC	CAISESRLAADEQFF
-	TRBV27	TRBJ1-1	-	TGTGCCAGCAGTTTAGCGGGAGACGGCACTGAAGCTTTCTTT	CASSLAGDGTEAFF
TRBD2	TRBV5-1	TRBJ2-3	few	TGCGCCAGCAGGGATGACGGGGGGGCCAGAGATACGCAGTATTTT	CASRDDGGARDTQYF
TRBD1	TRBV4-1	TRBJ2-7	many	TGCGCCAGCAGCCAAGATCGGACAGGGCGCCACGAGCAGTACTTC	CASSQDRTGRHEQYF
-	TRBV20-1	TRBJ2-5	-	TGCAGTGTAGTAGGACCACCCTCAAGGACCCAGTACTTC	CSVVGPPSRTQYF
TRBD1	TRBV5-6	TRBJ2-7	-	TGTGCCAGCAGCTTGACCGACAGGGTAGGCGAGCAGTACTTC	CASSLTDRVGEQYF
TRBD1	TRBV29-1	TRBJ2-1	many	TGCAGCGGGGGGACAGTCTACAATGAGCAGTTCTTC	CSGGTVYNEQFF
-	TRBV14	TRBJ1-2	few	TGTGCCAGCAGCCCTCTGTTTTGGGGCACGGATGGCTACACCTTC	CASSPLFWGTDGYTF
-	TRBV20-1	TRBJ2-5	-	TGCAGTGCTAGTACGACCCACGGTGAGATCGGGGAGACCCAGTACTTC	CSASTTHGEIGETQYF
-	TRBV4-1	TRBJ2-3	-	TGCGCCAGCAGCCAAGATTACGGTGTTCTGGGCACAGATACGCAGTATTTT	CASSQDYGVLGTDTQYF
-	TRBV5-1	TRBJ2-5	few	TGCGCCAGCAGCCCCCCTTCTGCAGAGACCCAGTACTTC	CASSPPSAETQYF
TRBD2	TRBV4-2	TRBJ2-5	-	TGTGCCAGCAGCCAAGGTTTACTAGCGGGGAGGGGGGAGACCCAGTACTTC	CASSQGLLAGRGETQYF
-	TRBV7-2	TRBJ2-1	-	TGTGCCAGCAGCCGGGGCTTTGGAAGTAATGAGCAGTTCTTC	CASSRGFGSNEQFF
-	TRBV6-5	TRBJ2-1	few	TGTGCCAGCAGTTACTTGGCGGGGGCCCCCTACAATGAGCAGTTCTTC	CASSYLAGAPYNEQFF
TRBD1	TRBV7-9	TRBJ2-7	-	TGTGCCAGCAGCTTAGGAGGGACAGGGATCTCCTACGAGCAGTACTTC	CASSLGGTGISYEQYF
-	TRBV29-1	TRBJ2-3	few	TGCAGCGTTAACAGCAAGTCTACTGATACGCAGTATTTT	CSVNSKSTDTQYF
TRBD2	TRBV20-1	TRBJ2-7	-	TGCAGTGCTAGGGCGGGGGGGTTCGACTACGAGCAGTACTTC	CSARAGGFDYEQYF
TRBD2	TRBV20-1	TRBJ2-1	-	TGCAGTGCTAGAGATGCAGCTGGGGGGGATTACAATGAGCAGTTCTTC	CSARDAAGGDYNEQFF
TRBD2	TRBV6-4	TRBJ2-1	-	TGTGCCAGCAGTGACTTTGGCGGGAGGGTCCTTCATGAGCAGTTCTTC	CASSDFGGRVLHEQFF
-	TRBV28	TRBJ2-3	few	TGTGCCGGCGGCCCATCGCGACACACAGATACGCAGTATTTT	CAGGPSRHTDTQYF